The source of this T cell receptor beta chain is a study of human T cells and chemical hapten exposure. Turning to the study itself: Investigators sensitized about 2 cm by about 2 cm of upper inner arm skin with 2% DPC.

As for time point: patch test 1, 2 weeks after DPC sensitization. Regarding treatment: therapeutic diphenylcyclopropenone sensitization with weekly scalp DPC. Patch tests were applied only after blood draws. Germline V gives CDR1 SQVTM, CDR2 ANQGSEA. The CDR3 loop spans 15 amino acids. V lost 3 bases and J 1 base, leaving 14 bases between the germline ends. The library tagged each cDNA molecule with unique molecular identifiers. TCRdb independently ran MiXCR on the RACE reads; one entry per CDR3 protein. The repertoire consists of tens of thousands of distinct CDR3 sequences, with about 10% occurring once and the leading ten covering under 4%. This clonotype turned up a few times.

V and J are TRBV29-1 and TRBJ2-3, with D maybe TRBD2 (7 bases). This receptor was taken from a woman aged 60-70 years with alopecia areata. Some clones in this sample may be carry-over from other donors' samples. The specimen was whole blood, collected in connection with sensitization to the hapten diphenylcyclopropenone (DPC). The CDR3 DNA reads as TGCAGCGTTGAGTCGGGGGGCCTCGGCACAGATACGCAGTATTTT. Translation gives CSVESGGLGTDTQYF.